The 15 T cell receptor beta chains below all came from one sample that was sequenced in a study of shared clonotypes between healthy human individuals (TCRdb year 2020). Library method: the immunoSEQ multiplex PCR assay. TCRdb stores this immuneACCESS table with in-frame sequences only. Part of the clones is absent; in the studies checked, under half of the shortfall reflects unresolved V genes, and no reason is known for the rest. This sample is represented by about 470,000 clones; 70% to 80% of them were singletons. Together, the top ten hold approximately 13% of the sample. Input material: PBMCs. Every receptor here comes from a woman aged 40-49 years in good health. Some clones in this sample may be carry-over from other donors' samples.

This clone was found a few times. The rearrangement uses TRBV4-1 and TRBJ2-1, with D hard to call. The V end was cut by 1 base, the J end by 1 base, with 14 bases between. Per the germline V gene, CDR1 is MGHRA and CDR2 is YSYEKL. This CDR3 is 17 amino acids long. The CDR3 DNA reads as TGCGCCAGCAGCCAAGCGAGGCGGAGAGGATCCTACAATGAGCAGTTCTTC. Translating gives CASSQARRRGSYNEQFF.

The J gene is TRBJ2-3, the V gene TRBV5-4; TRBD2 agrees at 10 bases. Germline lookup yields CDR1 SGHNT and CDR2 YYREEE (reference sequence). This CDR3 comprises 17 residues. The trim removed 5 bases at V and 1 base at J, leaving 10 bases unmatched. Here the CDR3 reads CASSRYLAGGGTDTQYF. The CDR3 nucleotides are TGTGCCAGCAGTCGATACTTAGCGGGAGGAGGCACAGATACGCAGTATTTT.

The genes are TRBV19 and TRBJ2-7; 7 bases are shared with TRBD1. J was trimmed by 2 bases and V by 4 bases; bases with no gene match: 5. The CDR3 length is 14 residues. Germline V lookup: CDR1 LNHDA, CDR2 SQIVND (reference sequence). CDR3 amino acids: CASSTRDRTYEQYF. The CDR3 bases are TGTGCCAGTAGTACCCGGGACAGAACCTACGAGCAGTACTTC.

Only one count was recorded for this clone. The chain links TRBV4-3 to TRBJ2-2; the D gene is possibly TRBD2 (6 bases). The germline V gene has CDR1 LGHNA and CDR2 YSLEER. This CDR3 region has 16 residues. V lost 1 base and J 4 bases, leaving 13 bases between the germline ends. This CDR3 reads CASSQGSGVSTGELFF. The CDR3 DNA sequence: TGCGCCAGCAGCCAAGGGTCGGGAGTCTCCACCGGGGAGCTGTTTTTT.

The chain carries TRBV29-1 and TRBJ2-1; D call uncertain. The CDR3 loop spans 12 amino acids. The germline CDR1 and CDR2 sequences are SQVTM and ANQGSEA. V was cut by 7 bases and J by 6 bases, with 13 bases left in between. CDR3 nucleotide sequence: TGCAGCGCCCGACCCCCCGGCAATGAGCAGTTCTTC. Its translation is CSARPPGNEQFF.

The chain has TRBV7-2 and TRBJ2-5; a weak D match, TRBD2 (6 bases). The CDR3 covers 13 residues. CDR1 and CDR2 (germline): SGHTA, FQGNSA. V was trimmed by 5 bases and J by 2 bases, leaving 9 bases between them. CDR3 DNA sequence: TGTGCCAGCAGCCCGGGACTTCAAGAGACCCAGTACTTC. This translates into CASSPGLQETQYF.

The chain is built from TRBV11-3 and TRBJ2-1; D is perhaps TRBD1 or TRBD2 (5 bases each). The ends were cut back, 0 bases at V and 7 bases at J, with 13 bases in the middle. The CDR3 sequence is 15 residues long. Germline CDR1 and CDR2: SGHNT and YENEEA. DNA for the CDR3: TGTGCCAGCAGCTTAGACACCGGGACCCAGAATGAGCAGTTCTTC. This translates into CASSLDTGTQNEQFF.

A remark on this clone: The junction shows a germline mismatch at one end, possibly a read error. V usage is TRBV30 and J usage is TRBJ2-7, with 15 bases aligning to TRBD2. Germline-derived CDR1 and CDR2 are GTSNPN and SVGIG (reference sequence). The CDR3 contains 13 residues. The CDR3 loop is CAWSVSAGLAGGF. Written as DNA, the CDR3 is TGTGCCTGGAGTGTATCAGCCGGACTAGCGGGAGGGTTC.

The chain couples TRBV28 to TRBJ2-2, with D maybe TRBD2 (6 bases). V was trimmed by 1 base and J by 17 bases, leaving 17 bases between them. The CDR3 is made up of 13 amino acids. Germline values: CDR1 MDHEN, CDR2 SYDVKM. Here the CDR3 DNA reads TGTGCCAGCAGTTTATTAGACGCGGGACTTCGATTTTTT. The encoded protein is CASSLLDAGLRFF.

J is TRBJ1-5 and V is TRBV7-9; D gene unclear. CDR1 SEHNR and CDR2 FQNEAQ come from the germline V gene (reference sequence). V dropped 3 bases and J dropped 1 base, with 7 bases sitting between them. The CDR3 sequence is 14 residues long. CDR3 in DNA: TGTGCCAGCAGCTTCGAACAGAGCAATCAGCCCCAGCATTTT. Protein product: CASSFEQSNQPQHF.

This clone was picked up a small number of times. The chain employs TRBV28 and TRBJ2-7; D remains unclear. This CDR3 has 13 amino acids. Trimming shortened V by 6 bases and J by 2 bases, and 11 bases separated the two germline ends. Germline CDR1 is MDHEN and CDR2 is SYDVKM. The CDR3 DNA is TGTGCCAGCAGCCCCGCCCCTCCCTACGAGCAGTACTTC. Protein: CASSPAPPYEQYF.

The rearrangement links TRBV5-6 to TRBJ2-7; 9 bases map to TRBD1. Germline CDR1 SGHDT, CDR2 YYEEEE. J lost 4 bases, V lost 6 bases, and 11 bases had no gene match. CDR3 size: 15 residues. CDR3 sequence: CASTRWDRVDYEQYF. Here the CDR3 DNA reads TGTGCCAGCACCCGCTGGGACAGGGTCGATTACGAGCAGTACTTC.

The chain recombines TRBV19 with TRBJ2-7, with TRBD1 matching 7 bases. The CDR3 sequence is 14 residues long. The germline V gene encodes CDR1 LNHDA and CDR2 SQIVND (reference sequence). V lost 3 bases and J lost 0; bases outside the gene matches: 2. CDR3 DNA sequence: TGTGCCAGTAGTATGGGACAGTCCTCCTACGAGCAGTACTTC. This codes for CASSMGQSSYEQYF.

The chain carries TRBV4-3 and TRBJ2-1; D is possibly TRBD2 (6 bases). The V gene's germline CDR1 is LGHNA and CDR2 YSLEER. Trimming shortened V by 4 bases and J by 6 bases, and 22 bases separated the two germline ends. The CDR3 has 17 amino acids. This CDR3 reads CASSPRGGGMGGNEQFF. For the CDR3, the DNA is TGCGCCAGCAGCCCCAGAGGAGGCGGGATGGGGGGCAATGAGCAGTTCTTC.

This chain's CDR3 is CASSNTLAGFIDEQFF. The DNA of the CDR3 is TGCGCCAGCAGCAATACACTAGCGGGATTTATCGATGAGCAGTTCTTC. V gene TRBV5-1 combines with J gene TRBJ2-1, with 10 bases lining up with TRBD2. The germline gives CDR1 SGHRS, CDR2 YFSETQ. The trim removed 4 bases at V and 8 bases at J, leaving 12 bases unmatched. This CDR3 region has 16 residues.